These 18 T cell receptor beta chains came from one sample sequenced in a study of T cells after yellow fever vaccination. TCRdb itself ran the 5' RACE reads through MiXCR, one entry per CDR3 protein. The sample carries 620,000 or so distinct CDR3 sequences, 12% recorded once. The sample was PBMCs, taken on the day of the yellow fever booster vaccination. All receptors derive from a man aged 25 to 40 who received the YFV17D yellow fever vaccine.

V usage is TRBV14 and J usage is TRBJ2-1; D is possibly TRBD1 (6 bases). The CDR3 extends over 14 amino acids. V was shortened by 0 bases and J by 8 bases, with 11 bases between the two germline ends. CDR1 is SGHDN and CDR2 is FVKESK in the germline V gene. In DNA, the CDR3 is TGTGCCAGCAGCCAAGATAGCACAGGGCATGAGCAGTTCTTC. Its protein is CASSQDSTGHEQFF.

The V gene is TRBV20-1, the J gene TRBJ2-1, with TRBD1 matching 7 bases. Germline V gives CDR1 DFQATT, CDR2 SNEGSKA (reference sequence). V was clipped by 5 bases and J by 9 bases; unmatched bases: 13. This CDR3 is 14 amino acids long. The CDR3 here is CSAPTRGPSGEQFF. For the CDR3, the DNA is TGCAGTGCTCCAACGAGGGGGCCCTCTGGTGAGCAGTTCTTC.

The chain joins TRBV9 to TRBJ2-1, with 8 positions matching TRBD2. CDR1 SGDLS and CDR2 YYNGEE come from the germline V gene. CDR3 length equals 16 residues. With V trimmed by 0 bases and J by 4 bases, 6 bases remained unmatched. The CDR3: CASSVGASGLYNEQFF. The DNA for the CDR3 is TGTGCCAGCAGCGTAGGGGCTAGCGGGCTGTACAATGAGCAGTTCTTC.

A few counts support this clonotype. The chain employs TRBV5-1 and TRBJ2-5, with D unresolved. CDR1 and CDR2 (germline): SGHRS, YFSETQ. Trimming cost V 1 base and J 4 bases, with 8 bases left between them. This CDR3 is 13 amino acids long. The CDR3 loop reads CASSLFYRETQYF. The CDR3 region has the DNA TGCGCCAGCAGCTTGTTCTACCGAGAGACCCAGTACTTC. Full variable domain (remainder filled in from reference TRBV5-1 and TRBJ2-5): KAGVTQTPRYLIKTRGQQVTLSCSPISGHRSVSWYQQTPGQGLQFLFEYFSETQRNKGNFPGRFSGRQFSNSRSEMNVSTLELGDSALYLCASSLFYRETQYFGPGTRLLVL.

This sequence joins TRBV7-9 and TRBJ2-7; no reliable D call. The CDR3 consists of 12 residues. V dropped 6 bases and J dropped 2 bases, with 8 bases sitting between them. CDR1 and CDR2 (germline): SEHNR, FQNEAQ (reference sequence). The CDR3 bases are TGTGCCAGCAGGTTGTCCACCTACGAGCAGTACTTC. Translation gives CASRLSTYEQYF.

This clonotype was detected only a few times. The chain joins TRBV7-2 to TRBJ1-5, with D possibly matching TRBD1 (5 bases). The CDR3 loop spans 15 amino acids. V lost 3 bases and J lost 1, with 10 bases in between. Germline V gene data show CDR1 as SGHTA and CDR2 as FQGNSA. The CDR3 sequence is CASSLAGHSNQPQHF. In nucleotides, the CDR3 is TGTGCCAGCAGCTTGGCAGGGCACAGCAATCAGCCCCAGCATTTT.

This clonotype was seen a handful of times. The chain employs TRBV7-2 and TRBJ2-1; D gene ambiguous. V lost 9 bases and J lost 1, with 13 bases in between. CDR3 length: 14 amino acids. Germline V lookup: CDR1 SGHTA, CDR2 FQGNSA. CDR3 amino acids: CASGVRPSYNEQFF. The CDR3, as DNA: TGTGCCAGTGGGGTAAGGCCTTCCTACAATGAGCAGTTCTTC.

This chain uses TRBV7-9 with TRBJ2-1; 7 bases fit TRBD2. The trim removed 1 base at V and 8 bases at J, leaving 11 bases unmatched. Germline assignment: CDR1 SEHNR and CDR2 FQNEAQ (reference sequence). There are 16 residues in the CDR3. The CDR3 loop reads CASSLVRREWFDEQFF. The CDR3 coding sequence is TGTGCCAGCAGCTTAGTTAGGCGGGAGTGGTTTGATGAGCAGTTCTTC.

The genes are TRBV3-1 and TRBJ2-7; D is ambiguous. From germline, CDR1 is LGHDT and CDR2 YNNKEL (reference sequence). Trimming pared 0 bases from V and 6 bases from J, leaving 12 bases between. This CDR3 spans 14 amino acids. CDR3 sequence reads: CASSQERVNGEQYF. CDR3 DNA: TGTGCCAGCAGCCAAGAGAGAGTGAACGGCGAGCAGTACTTC.

The chain combines TRBV4-3 with TRBJ2-7; 13 bases are shared with TRBD2. This CDR3 has 19 residues. CDR1 is LGHNA and CDR2 is YSLEER in the germline V gene. After removal of 0 bases from V and 0 bases from J, the junction contained 8 bases not matched to a gene. The CDR3 here is CASSQESRLAGGYSYEQYF. DNA of the CDR3: TGCGCCAGCAGCCAAGAGTCGAGACTAGCGGGAGGATACTCCTACGAGCAGTACTTC.

This clonotype was detected only a few times. This chain connects TRBV5-1 to TRBJ1-6; TRBD1 might be the D (5 bases). Between the trimmed V and J ends, which lost 5 bases and 6 bases, there was a span of 12 bases. This CDR3 contains 14 residues. CDR1 and CDR2 from the germline V gene are SGHRS and YFSETQ. CDR3 region: CASRRDPTNSPLHF. In DNA, the CDR3 is TGCGCCAGCAGAAGGGACCCTACTAATTCACCCCTCCACTTT.

The rearrangement uses TRBV20-1 and TRBJ2-7, with D possibly matching TRBD2 (6 bases). This CDR3 has 15 residues. Deletions cut 0 bases from V and 3 bases from J, with 15 bases between. CDR1 is DFQATT, CDR2 SNEGSKA, per germline (reference sequence). CDR3 DNA sequence: TGCAGTGCTAGAGATATGGGACTGAACCTCTACGAGCAGTACTTC. It specifies CSARDMGLNLYEQYF.

This chain uses TRBV7-2 with TRBJ1-1; D gene unclear. Germline loops: CDR1 SGHTA, CDR2 FQGNSA. This CDR3 region has 17 residues. V lost 5 bases to trimming and J lost 0 bases, with 19 bases between them. In DNA form, the CDR3 reads TGTGCCAGCAGCCCAATTCTCGGCGTTCCCATGAACACTGAAGCTTTCTTT. Translated: CASSPILGVPMNTEAFF.

This clonotype came up a few times. The CDR3 DNA reads as TGCGCCAGCAGCTTGGGGGGGGCCCTCCGGGGTGAAAAACTGTTTTTT. As protein: CASSLGGALRGEKLFF. The V and J genes are TRBV5-1 and TRBJ1-4; D possibly corresponds to TRBD1 (6 bases). Germline assignment: CDR1 SGHRS and CDR2 YFSETQ. Between the trimmed V and J ends, which lost 0 bases and 7 bases, there was a span of 16 bases. This CDR3 has 16 amino acids.

The rearrangement links TRBV4-2 to TRBJ1-1, with TRBD1 as a possible D gene (6 bases). The V gene's germline CDR1 is LGHNA and CDR2 YNFKEQ. V lost 1 base, J lost 4 bases, and 19 bases lay in between. This CDR3 is 17 amino acids long. In DNA form, the CDR3 reads TGTGCCAGCAGCCAAGGGGTACAGGGCGTAAGTGGCACTGAAGCTTTCTTT. This codes for CASSQGVQGVSGTEAFF.

This clonotype showed up just a few times. V and J are TRBV12-3 or TRBV12-4 and TRBJ2-5; the D is unclear. The CDR3 consists of 14 residues. V was clipped by 6 bases and J by 5 bases, with 16 bases between them. The CDR3 is CASSVMWGSETQYF. As DNA, the CDR3 is TGTGCCAGCAGCGTTATGTGGGGTAGTGAGACCCAGTACTTC.

Only a few counts were recorded for this clonotype. The chain recombines TRBV5-1 with TRBJ2-3, with 11 bases identical to TRBD2. V shed 2 bases, J shed 4 bases, and the junction held 6 bases outside the gene matches. Germline V gives CDR1 SGHRS, CDR2 YFSETQ. This CDR3 region has 16 residues. CDR3 DNA sequence: TGCGCCAGCAGCTTCTTGACTAGCGGGACGGCAGATACGCAGTATTTT. The encoded protein is CASSFLTSGTADTQYF.

Only a few counts were recorded for this clonotype. This chain joins TRBV7-9 and TRBJ2-1, with D maybe TRBD1 (5 bases). V dropped 7 bases and J dropped 7 bases, with 20 bases sitting between them. The CDR3 length is 15 residues. Per germline, CDR1 SEHNR and CDR2 FQNEAQ (reference sequence). The CDR3 here is CASTTPGAKGNEQFF. CDR3 bases: TGTGCCAGCACCACACCAGGTGCTAAGGGGAATGAGCAGTTCTTC.